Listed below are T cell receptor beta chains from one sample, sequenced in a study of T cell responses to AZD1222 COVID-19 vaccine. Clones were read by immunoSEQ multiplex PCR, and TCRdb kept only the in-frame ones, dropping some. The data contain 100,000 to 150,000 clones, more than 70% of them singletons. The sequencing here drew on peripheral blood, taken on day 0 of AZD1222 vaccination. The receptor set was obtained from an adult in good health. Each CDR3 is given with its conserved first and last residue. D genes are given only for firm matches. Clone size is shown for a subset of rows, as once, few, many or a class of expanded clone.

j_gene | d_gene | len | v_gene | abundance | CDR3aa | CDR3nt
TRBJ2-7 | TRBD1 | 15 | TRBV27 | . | CASSSLTGGSYEQYF | TGTGCCAGCAGCTCCTTGACAGGGGGAAGCTACGAGCAGTACTTC
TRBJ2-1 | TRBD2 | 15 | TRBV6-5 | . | CASIKLAGGPNEQFF | TGTGCCAGCATTAAACTAGCGGGAGGGCCTAATGAGCAGTTCTTC
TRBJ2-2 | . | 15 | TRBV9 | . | CASSVGLAATGELFF | TGTGCCAGCAGCGTAGGCCTAGCCGCTACCGGGGAGCTGTTTTTT
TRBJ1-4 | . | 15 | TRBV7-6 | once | CASSLARLPNEKLFF | TGTGCCAGCAGCTTAGCCAGGCTACCTAATGAAAAACTGTTTTTT
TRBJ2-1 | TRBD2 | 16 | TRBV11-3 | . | CASSLAGGLYMDEQFF | TGTGCCAGCAGCTTAGCGGGAGGCTTGTATATGGATGAGCAGTTCTTC
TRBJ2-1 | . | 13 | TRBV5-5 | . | CASSLGFPNEQFF | TGTGCCAGCAGCTTGGGGTTCCCCAATGAGCAGTTCTTC
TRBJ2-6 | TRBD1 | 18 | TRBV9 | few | CASSPEGRGLTGANVLTF | TGTGCCAGCAGCCCCGAGGGCAGGGGGCTGACTGGGGCCAACGTCCTGACTTTC
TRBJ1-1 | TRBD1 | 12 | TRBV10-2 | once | CASTTGGIEAFF | TGCGCCAGCACCACAGGGGGTATTGAAGCTTTCTTT
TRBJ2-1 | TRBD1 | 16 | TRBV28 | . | CASNPPGQGPNNEQFF | TGTGCCAGCAACCCACCGGGACAGGGGCCCAACAATGAGCAGTTCTTC
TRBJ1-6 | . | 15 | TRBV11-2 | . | CASIPGKGQESPLHF | TGTGCCAGCATCCCCGGTAAGGGGCAAGAATCACCCCTCCACTTT
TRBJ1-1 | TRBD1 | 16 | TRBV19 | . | CASRSEAGTGGWNTFF | TGTGCCAGTAGGAGTGAGGCCGGGACAGGGGGATGGAACACTTTCTTT
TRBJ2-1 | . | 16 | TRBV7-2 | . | CASSLGTNPAYNEQFF | TGTGCCAGCAGCTTAGGGACTAACCCCGCTTACAATGAGCAGTTCTTC
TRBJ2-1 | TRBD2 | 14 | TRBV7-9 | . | CASSYERERNEQFF | TGTGCCAGCAGCTACGAGCGGGAACGGAATGAGCAGTTCTTC
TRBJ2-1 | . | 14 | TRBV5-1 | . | CASITSPPYNEQFF | TGCGCCAGCATAACTAGCCCCCCCTACAATGAGCAGTTCTTC
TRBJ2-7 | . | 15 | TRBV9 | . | CASSGGGGSGGEQYF | TGTGCCAGCAGCGGAGGGGGGGGGTCGGGCGGCGAGCAGTACTTC
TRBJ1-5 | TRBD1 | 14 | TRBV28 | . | CASSRQGLNQPQHF | TGTGCCAGCAGCCGACAGGGCTTAAATCAGCCCCAGCATTTT
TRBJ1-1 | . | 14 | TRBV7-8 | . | CASSLNGGGFRAFF | TGTGCCAGCAGCTTAAACGGGGGCGGTTTCCGAGCTTTCTTT
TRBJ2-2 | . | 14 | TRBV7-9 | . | CASSLAVTTGELFF | TGTGCCAGCAGCTTAGCGGTCACCACCGGGGAGCTGTTTTTT
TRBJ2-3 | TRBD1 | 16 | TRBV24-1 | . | CATSDPTQGLTDTQYF | TGTGCCACCAGTGATCCGACACAGGGGCTGACAGATACGCAGTATTTT
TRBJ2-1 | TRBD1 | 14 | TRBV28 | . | CASSVGDRGNEQFF | TGTGCCAGCAGTGTAGGGGACAGGGGTAATGAGCAGTTCTTC
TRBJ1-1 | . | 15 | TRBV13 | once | CASTLGKRMATEAFF | TGTGCCAGCACCTTGGGCAAAAGGATGGCCACTGAAGCTTTCTTT
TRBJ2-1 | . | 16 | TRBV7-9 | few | CASSLVVAEGMGEQFF | TGTGCCAGCAGCTTAGTCGTAGCAGAAGGGATGGGTGAGCAGTTCTTC
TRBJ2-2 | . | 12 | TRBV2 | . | CASKPLGGELFF | TGTGCCAGCAAGCCGCTGGGGGGGGAGCTGTTTTTT
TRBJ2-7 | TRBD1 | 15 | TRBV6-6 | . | CASSYSTGQGYEQYF | TGTGCCAGCAGTTACTCGACGGGACAGGGATACGAGCAGTACTTC
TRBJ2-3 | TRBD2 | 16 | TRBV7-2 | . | CASSQGGLAGTDTQYF | TGTGCCAGCAGCCAAGGCGGACTAGCCGGCACAGATACGCAGTATTTT
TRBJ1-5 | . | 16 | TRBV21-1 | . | CASSLGQGRRNQPQHF | TGTGCCAGCAGCCTCGGACAGGGGAGGCGCAATCAGCCCCAGCATTTT
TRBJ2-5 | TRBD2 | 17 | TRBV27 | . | CASSNPTSGRAGETQYF | TGTGCCAGCAGTAACCCGACTAGCGGGAGGGCCGGGGAGACCCAGTACTTC
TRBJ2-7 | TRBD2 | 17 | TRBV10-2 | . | CASSEGGIAGYSYEQYF | TGCGCCAGCAGTGAAGGAGGAATAGCGGGATACTCCTACGAGCAGTACTTC
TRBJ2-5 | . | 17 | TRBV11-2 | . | CASSSLRGADYQETQYF | TGTGCCAGCAGCTCCCTACGAGGGGCTGACTACCAAGAGACCCAGTACTTC